One sample yielded the 27 T cell receptor beta chains listed below, sequenced in a study of T cells in Graves' hyperthyroidism and ophthalmopathy. RNA transcripts provided the source from which TCR beta CDR3 regions were amplified. The HTBI primer set was used in a first-round RT-PCR of the TCR CDR3. TCRdb called the multiplex PCR reads again in MiXCR, with one record for every CDR3 protein. The sample includes about 640,000 distinct CDR3 sequences, over 40% seen only once; the top ten take less than 8.5%. Sample: peripheral blood or thyroid tissue (not recorded which). The receptors were sampled from an adult man with Graves' disease, either hyperthyroidism or ophthalmopathy (not recorded which).

The V gene is TRBV11-2, the J gene TRBJ1-1, with D perhaps matching TRBD1 (5 bases). With 5 bases removed from V and 1 base from J, the gap between germline ends came to 14 bases. The CDR3 is made up of 15 amino acids. Germline CDR1 SGHAT, CDR2 FQNNGV. CDR3 coding DNA: TGTGCCAGCAGCACCACCGGGACGGGGAACACTGAAGCTTTCTTT. This sequence encodes CASSTTGTGNTEAFF.

This clonotype was recorded many times. This chain connects TRBV6-1 to TRBJ1-1, with D perhaps matching TRBD1 (6 bases). Germline V gene lookup returns CDR1 MNHNS and CDR2 SASEGT. CDR3 size: 15 residues. V was cut by 3 bases and J by 1 base, with 12 bases left in between. CDR3 loop: CASSEPGQSNTEAFF. In DNA form, the CDR3 reads TGTGCCAGCAGTGAGCCGGGACAATCGAACACTGAAGCTTTCTTT.

On this clonotype itself: This sequence may be a read error, since a much larger clone differs from it by one base. Likely a read error: the CDR3 ends without its conserved phenylalanine or tryptophan. This chain connects TRBV7-8 to TRBJ1-1; D remains unclear. The length of the CDR3 is 14 residues. The V end was cut by 1 base, the J end by 2 bases, with 8 bases between. From germline, CDR1 is SGHVS and CDR2 FQNEAQ. Written as DNA, the CDR3 is TGTGCCAGCAGCTTAGGTTATCTTAACACTGAAGCTTTCTCT. Translating gives CASSLGYLNTEAFS.

J is TRBJ2-7 and V is TRBV7-9; 7 bases are a match to TRBD2. The V segment lost 10 bases and the J segment 3 bases; nucleotides outside the gene matches: 6. The CDR3 runs 12 residues. The germline V gene encodes CDR1 SEHNR and CDR2 FQNEAQ (reference sequence). CDR3 sequence: CATGEGRYEQYF. DNA for the CDR3: TGTGCCACTGGGGAGGGCCGCTACGAGCAGTACTTC. Drawing the rest from reference TRBV7-9 and TRBJ2-7, the complete variable domain is DTGVSQNPRHKITKRGQNVTFRCDPISEHNRLYWYRQTLGQGPEFLTYFQNEAQLEKSRLLSDRFSAERPKGSFSTLEIQRTEQGDSAMYLCATGEGRYEQYFGPGTRLTVT.

This clonotype was recorded at least ten times. Its ends do not fully match the called genes, so a read error is possible. The chain couples TRBV10-3 to TRBJ1-6; unclear D gene. The CDR3 spans 13 residues. Germline assignment: CDR1 ENHRY and CDR2 SYGVKD. The CDR3 DNA reads TGTGCCATCAGTGAGTCTATTAATTCACCCCTCCGCTTT. Translated, it gives CAISESINSPLRF.

This chain connects TRBV9 to TRBJ1-4; the D gene is possibly TRBD1 (5 bases). Germline V gene sequence: CDR1 SGDLS, CDR2 YYNGEE. V was cut by 0 bases and J by 8 bases, with 5 bases left in between. The CDR3 loop spans 12 amino acids. This CDR3 reads CASSVGQEKLFF. The CDR3 nucleotides read TGTGCCAGCAGCGTAGGACAGGAAAAACTGTTTTTT.

This clonotype has a count of ten or more. The CDR3 nucleotides read TGCAGTGCAACGGGACTAGCGGGGCCAGAGACCCAGTACTTC. Translation: CSATGLAGPETQYF. The gene calls are TRBV20-1 and TRBJ2-5; TRBD2 agrees at 13 bases. The germline V gene encodes CDR1 DFQATT and CDR2 SNEGSKA (reference sequence). After removal of 6 bases from V and 4 bases from J, the junction contained 5 bases not matched to a gene. The CDR3 spans 14 residues.

The chain recombines TRBV10-3 with TRBJ1-2; the match to TRBD1 covers 12 bases. With V trimmed by 11 bases and J by 4 bases, 20 bases remained unmatched. Germline loops: CDR1 ENHRY, CDR2 SYGVKD. The CDR3 has 18 amino acids. CDR3 protein: CAWSGDELGTGGIYGYTF. The CDR3 region has the DNA TGTGCCTGGAGCGGGGATGAACTAGGGACAGGGGGCATCTATGGCTACACCTTC.

The V gene is TRBV7-4, the J gene TRBJ2-7; TRBD1 is a possible D gene (6 bases). V was shortened by 5 bases and J by 2 bases, with 13 bases between the two germline ends. Per germline, CDR1 SGHVT and CDR2 SQSDAQ. This CDR3 is 14 amino acids long. CDR3 sequence: CASSITGNPYEQYF. The CDR3 DNA follows: TGTGCCAGCAGCATCACAGGGAACCCCTACGAGCAGTACTTC.

The chain has TRBV26 and TRBJ1-5; the listed D gene, TRBD1, was not tested against the DNA. TRBV26 is assigned pseudogene status. The CDR3 totals 16 residues. The CDR3 sequence: CASSSISGQGAQPQHF. Written as DNA, the CDR3 is TGTGCCAGCAGTTCCATTTCGGGACAGGGTGCTCAGCCCCAGCATTTT.

This clonotype was found a few times. This rearrangement joins TRBV6-6 to TRBJ1-6; 7 bases map to TRBD1. The germline V gene encodes CDR1 MNHNY and CDR2 SVGAGI (reference sequence). The CDR3 runs 15 residues. V lost 0 bases and J lost 7; bases outside the gene matches: 3. The CDR3 is CASSYSTGRNSPLHF. In DNA, the CDR3 is TGTGCCAGCAGTTACTCGACAGGGCGGAATTCACCCCTCCACTTT.

This clonotype occurred many times. The chain is built from TRBV24-1 and TRBJ1-2; no clear D gene. The CDR3 runs 15 residues. Germline loops: CDR1 KGHDR, CDR2 SFDVKD. V was clipped by 1 base and J by 7 bases, with 15 bases between them. The CDR3 DNA reads as TGTGCCACCAGTGATTTTTCGGGCGGCCCATCTGGCTACACCTTC. Translation gives CATSDFSGGPSGYTF.

DNA for the CDR3: TGTGCCAGCAGTGGTCGTTCGGACGCCGAAGCTTTCTTT. Protein: CASSGRSDAEAFF. This sequence joins TRBV2 and TRBJ1-1; D gene uncertain. Germline V gene lookup returns CDR1 SNHLY and CDR2 FYNNEI. The V end lost 4 bases, the J end lost 8 bases, and 14 bases lay between the germline ends. The CDR3 is made up of 13 amino acids.

For this clonotype: This clone may be a read error of a much larger clone one base away. The chain couples TRBV11-2 to TRBJ1-1; 10 bases are shared with TRBD1. With 5 bases clipped from V and 4 bases from J, the junction kept 7 bases outside the gene matches. Germline-derived CDR1 and CDR2 are SGHAT and FQNNGV. CDR3 length: 15 amino acids. This CDR3 reads CASSAAGTGATEAFF. The DNA for the CDR3 is TGTGCCAGCAGCGCCGCCGGGACAGGGGCCACTGAAGCTTTCTTT.

In this sample, this clonotype turned up once. This sequence joins TRBV15 and TRBJ1-2; 12 bases map to TRBD1. From germline, CDR1 is LNHNV and CDR2 YYDKDF (reference sequence). J lost 3 bases, V lost 5 bases, and 10 bases had no gene match. CDR3 length equals 17 residues. CDR3 coding DNA: TGTGCCACCAGCTTATACGGGACAGGGGGCGCCGACTATGGCTACACCTTC. Amino acids: CATSLYGTGGADYGYTF.

This chain connects TRBV7-9 to TRBJ1-1; no firm D call. CDR3 length equals 14 residues. The ends were cut back, 2 bases at V and 8 bases at J, with 15 bases in the middle. CDR1 is SEHNR and CDR2 is FQNEAQ in the germline V gene (reference sequence). In nucleotides, the CDR3 is TGTGCCAGCAGCTTACTAATCATACAAGAGGAAGCTTTCTTT. Amino acids: CASSLLIIQEEAFF.

This clonotype was counted at least ten times. The rearrangement joins TRBV10-2 to TRBJ1-6; maybe TRBD1 (6 bases). Trimming took off 4 bases at V and 10 bases at J, with 11 bases between the two ends. Germline V gene sequence: CDR1 WSHSY, CDR2 SAAADI. CDR3 length equals 13 residues. The CDR3 sequence: CASSGQAGSPLHF. The CDR3 coding sequence is TGCGCCAGCAGTGGACAGGCGGGATCACCCCTCCACTTT.

The V and J genes are TRBV2 and TRBJ1-2; D might be TRBD1 (5 bases). Trimming cost V 4 bases and J 5 bases, with 8 bases left between them. CDR3 length: 12 amino acids. Per the germline V gene, CDR1 is SNHLY and CDR2 is FYNNEI. CDR3 loop: CASSVRAYGYTF. The CDR3 coding sequence is TGTGCCAGCAGTGTCAGGGCGTATGGCTACACCTTC.

This clonotype was observed many times. The chain recombines TRBV9 with TRBJ2-7, with 10 bases aligning to TRBD1. The CDR3 has 14 residues. The ends lost 4 bases at V and 3 bases at J; junction bases unmatched: 4. The V gene's germline CDR1 is SGDLS and CDR2 YYNGEE. CDR3 loop: CASSPRDRGYEQYF. Here the CDR3 DNA reads TGTGCCAGCAGCCCCCGGGACAGGGGCTACGAGCAGTACTTC. Full variable domain (rest looked up from reference TRBV9 and TRBJ2-7): DSGVTQTPKHLITATGQRVTLRCSPRSGDLSVYWYQQSLDQGLQFLIQYYNGEERAKGNILERFSAQQFPDLHSELNLSSLELGDSALYFCASSPRDRGYEQYFGPGTRLTVT.

As for this clonotype: A much larger clone lies one base from this, so it may be a read error. The chain carries TRBV2 and TRBJ2-7; D may be TRBD2 (6 bases). Germline V gives CDR1 SNHLY, CDR2 FYNNEI. CDR3 length: 15 residues. The V gene lost 4 bases and the J gene lost 7 bases, with 20 bases spanning the gap. The CDR3 coding sequence is TGTGCCAGCAGTGGACGGGATGGGCTAGCGCGTGAGCAGTACTTC. Translation gives CASSGRDGLAREQYF.

The rearrangement links TRBV4-1 to TRBJ1-5; unclear D gene. The V end lost 2 bases, the J end lost 3 bases, and 11 bases lay between the germline ends. The CDR3 runs 15 residues. Germline V lookup: CDR1 MGHRA, CDR2 YSYEKL. The DNA of the CDR3 is TGCGCCAGCAGCCAACATGGGCAGCCCAATCAGCCCCAGCATTTT. Its protein is CASSQHGQPNQPQHF.

This rearrangement joins TRBV2 to TRBJ1-3, with 12 bases aligning to TRBD1. There are 13 residues in the CDR3. V gave up 7 bases and J gave up 6 bases; unmatched junction bases: 1. Germline V CDR1 and CDR2: SNHLY, FYNNEI. The CDR3 nucleotides read TGTGCCAGCAAGGGACAGGGGGCAAACACCATATATTTT. As protein: CASKGQGANTIYF.

This clonotype was detected ten times or more. In DNA form, the CDR3 reads TGTGCCAGCAGTGGGGGCCCGACAAACCGGCATGGCTACACCTTC. Translating gives CASSGGPTNRHGYTF. The chain combines TRBV2 with TRBJ1-2; perhaps TRBD1 as D (5 bases). The CDR3 is 15 residues long. Germline V gene data show CDR1 as SNHLY and CDR2 as FYNNEI. V was trimmed by 4 bases and J by 6 bases, leaving 18 bases between them.

This chain joins TRBV2 and TRBJ1-5, with 11 bases lining up with TRBD1. This CDR3 contains 15 residues. Germline V gene data show CDR1 as SNHLY and CDR2 as FYNNEI. The V gene end was trimmed by 6 bases and the J gene end by 7 bases; junction bases not matched to a gene: 8. Here the CDR3 reads CASRTGTGGDQPQHF. In DNA form, the CDR3 reads TGTGCCAGCAGAACCGGGACAGGGGGTGACCAGCCCCAGCATTTT.

The chain uses TRBV7-2 and TRBJ2-1; D remains unclear. V lost 0 bases to trimming and J lost 0 bases, with 9 bases between them. Germline-derived CDR1 and CDR2 are SGHTA and FQGNSA. The CDR3 is made up of 16 amino acids. This CDR3 is CASSLAGPYSYNEQFF. CDR3 coding DNA: TGTGCCAGCAGCTTAGCTGGACCGTACTCCTACAATGAGCAGTTCTTC.

V gene TRBV7-6 combines with J gene TRBJ2-5, with D possibly matching TRBD1 (6 bases). Germline assignment: CDR1 SGHVS and CDR2 FNYEAQ. Trimming shortened V by 5 bases and J by 2 bases, and 9 bases separated the two germline ends. The CDR3 runs 13 residues. The CDR3, as DNA: TGTGCCAGCAGCCGAAGGGGGCAAGAGACCCAGTACTTC. Protein sequence: CASSRRGQETQYF.

The chain couples TRBV2 to TRBJ1-2; D is possibly TRBD1 (5 bases). V dropped 1 base and J dropped 12 bases, with 15 bases sitting between them. The CDR3 sequence is 13 residues long. From germline, CDR1 is SNHLY and CDR2 FYNNEI. The CDR3 protein is CASSEERQNPNTF. The DNA for the CDR3 is TGTGCCAGCAGTGAAGAAAGACAGAACCCCAACACCTTC.